The present T cell receptor (beta chain) was sequenced within a study of T cell changes during pregnancy in multiple sclerosis. Generated by immunoSEQ multiplex PCR, the TCRdb table keeps only in-frame clones and is missing some. The data contain some 110,000 clones, around 93% of them singletons. V gave up 6 bases and J gave up 5 bases, with 16 bases separating them. Germline loops: CDR1 SQVTM, CDR2 ANQGSEA. The CDR3 has 13 amino acids. The TCR sequence derives from a female donor with multiple sclerosis, enrolled in a pregnancy study. This material consisted of peripheral blood, taken after pregnancy. The chain employs TRBV29-1 and TRBJ1-2; D perhaps matches TRBD1 (6 bases). The DNA for the CDR3 is TGCAGCGTCCCTACAGGGTCTGAGTATGGCTACACCTTC. Its protein is CSVPTGSEYGYTF.